This is a list of T cell receptor beta chains from one sample in a study of neurological immune-mediated disorders. Each CDR3 protein is one row after TCRdb ran MiXCR on the 5' RACE reads. Of fewer than 65,000 distinct CDR3 sequences listed, 4.2% are singletons. Sequenced sample: PBMCs. The origin of the receptors is a man aged 45 to 65 with multiple sclerosis. Both conserved end residues are part of each CDR3. The D gene is left open where the match is weak. For some rows the clone size is stated as once, few or many, or as a class when expanded; others skip it.

v_gene,abundance,j_gene,d_gene,CDR3nt,CDR3aa
TRBV2,many,TRBJ2-1,.,TGTGCCAGCAGTGACGGGACTGACAATGAGCAGTTCTTC,CASSDGTDNEQFF
TRBV29-1,.,TRBJ2-7,.,TGCAGCGTTGAAAAAACTGACTACGAGCAGTACTTC,CSVEKTDYEQYF
TRBV12-3/TRBV12-4,many,TRBJ1-4,.,TGTGCCAGCAGTCCCCGCCCCATAAACAGGGAGGGGGATGAAAAACTGTTTTTT,CASSPRPINREGDEKLFF
TRBV4-1,many,TRBJ2-2,.,TGCGCCAGCAGCCAAGAGCCCCCCGGAGCGGCCGGGGAGCTGTTTTTT,CASSQEPPGAAGELFF
TRBV12-3/TRBV12-4,many,TRBJ2-3,.,TGTGCCAGCAGTCACACAGAGCAGTCGCCAGATACGCAGTATTTT,CASSHTEQSPDTQYF
TRBV12-3/TRBV12-4,.,TRBJ1-5,.,TGTGCCAGCAGCCTCGGTTACAATCAGCCCCAGCATTTT,CASSLGYNQPQHF
TRBV5-1,many,TRBJ1-2,.,TGCGCCAGCACGCCGACGGACGGAACCATCTATGGCTACACCTTC,CASTPTDGTIYGYTF
TRBV5-1,many,TRBJ2-1,.,TGCGCCAGCAGCTTGGTGGGGTTTAAGTTCTACAATGAGCAGTTCTTC,CASSLVGFKFYNEQFF
TRBV20-1,few,TRBJ2-7,.,TGCAGTGCACCGGGGACTTTAATCTACGAGCAGTACTTC,CSAPGTLIYEQYF
TRBV20-1,many,TRBJ2-1,TRBD2,TGCAGTGCGCTGACTAGCGGGGGACTGGGACAGTTCTTC,CSALTSGGLGQFF
TRBV5-1,many,TRBJ2-7,TRBD2,TGCGCCAGCAGCTTGACTAGCGGGAGCTCCTACGAGCAGTACTTC,CASSLTSGSSYEQYF
TRBV6-4,many,TRBJ2-1,.,TGTGCCAGCAGTGATGTGTCAAACAATGAGCAGTTCTTC,CASSDVSNNEQFF
TRBV20-1,many,TRBJ2-5,.,TGCAGTGCTAGGGACTCAGAAGAGACCCAGTACTTC,CSARDSEETQYF
TRBV6-4,few,TRBJ2-1,TRBD2,TGTGCCAGCAGTGTCGGACTAGCGGGAGGCAATGAGCAGTTCTTC,CASSVGLAGGNEQFF
TRBV28,.,TRBJ2-7,.,TGTGCCAGCAGTTTAAGCCAAACGGGCCTCGAGCAGTACTTC,CASSLSQTGLEQYF
TRBV20-1,.,TRBJ2-1,.,TGCAGTGCCGGTTCTTCAGGGTCTATCTACAATGAGCAGTTCTTC,CSAGSSGSIYNEQFF
TRBV9,many,TRBJ2-7,.,TGTGCCAGCAGCGTAGAGGGGGGACAAAACGAGCAGTACTTC,CASSVEGGQNEQYF
TRBV5-6,many,TRBJ2-7,.,TGTGCCAGCAGCTTTGGCTCCTACGAGCAGTACTTC,CASSFGSYEQYF
TRBV5-1,many,TRBJ2-5,.,TGCGCCAGCAGCTTAAGGGCGCGGAGAGAAGAGACCCAGTACTTC,CASSLRARREETQYF
TRBV5-1,many,TRBJ2-7,TRBD1,TGCGCCAGCAGAGGGACAGGTAACTACGAGCAGTACTTC,CASRGTGNYEQYF